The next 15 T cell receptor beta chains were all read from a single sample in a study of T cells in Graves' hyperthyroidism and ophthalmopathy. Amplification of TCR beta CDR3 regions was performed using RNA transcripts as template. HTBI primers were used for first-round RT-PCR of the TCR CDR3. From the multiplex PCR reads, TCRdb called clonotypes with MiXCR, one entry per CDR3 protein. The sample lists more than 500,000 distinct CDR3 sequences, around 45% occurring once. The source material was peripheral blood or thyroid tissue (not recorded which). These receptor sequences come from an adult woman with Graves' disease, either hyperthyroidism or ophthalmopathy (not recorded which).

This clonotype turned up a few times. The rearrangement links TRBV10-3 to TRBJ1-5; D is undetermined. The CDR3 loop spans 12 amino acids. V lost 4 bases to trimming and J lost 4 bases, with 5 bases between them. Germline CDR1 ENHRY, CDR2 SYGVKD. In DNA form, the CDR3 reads TGTGCCATCAGTGCTTCGAATCAGCCCCAGCATTTT. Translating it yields CAISASNQPQHF.

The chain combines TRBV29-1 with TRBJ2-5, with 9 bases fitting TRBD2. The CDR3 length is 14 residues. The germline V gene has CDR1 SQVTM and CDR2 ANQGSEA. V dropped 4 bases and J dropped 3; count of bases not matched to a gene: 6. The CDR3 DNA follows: TGCAGCGTTGTGAGGGCTAGCGGGAAAGAGACCCAGTACTTC. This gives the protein CSVVRASGKETQYF.

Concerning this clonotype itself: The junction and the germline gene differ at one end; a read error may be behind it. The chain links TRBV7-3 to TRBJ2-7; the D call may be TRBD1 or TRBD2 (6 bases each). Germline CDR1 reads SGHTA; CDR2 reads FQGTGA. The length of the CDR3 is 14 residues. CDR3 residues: CASSQPGQGGEQYF. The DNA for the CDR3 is TGCGCCAGCAGCCAACCGGGACAAGGAGGGGAGCAGTACTTC.

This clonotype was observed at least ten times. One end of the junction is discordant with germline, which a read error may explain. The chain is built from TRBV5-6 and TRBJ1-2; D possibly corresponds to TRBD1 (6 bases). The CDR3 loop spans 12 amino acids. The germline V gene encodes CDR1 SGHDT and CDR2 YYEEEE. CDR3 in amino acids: CASSLGQDHLAF. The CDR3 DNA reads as TGTGCCAGCAGCTTGGGACAGGACCATTTAGCCTTC.

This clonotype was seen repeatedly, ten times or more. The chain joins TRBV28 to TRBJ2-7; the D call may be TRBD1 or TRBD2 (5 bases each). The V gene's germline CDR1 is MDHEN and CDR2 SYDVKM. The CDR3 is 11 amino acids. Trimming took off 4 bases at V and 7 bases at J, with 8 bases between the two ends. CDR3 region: CASSSREEQYF. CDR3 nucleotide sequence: TGTGCCAGCAGTTCCAGGGAGGAGCAGTACTTC.

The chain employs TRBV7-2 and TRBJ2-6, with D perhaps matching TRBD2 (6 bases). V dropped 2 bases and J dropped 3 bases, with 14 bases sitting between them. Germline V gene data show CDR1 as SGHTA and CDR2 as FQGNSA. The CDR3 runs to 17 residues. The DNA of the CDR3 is TGTGCCAGCAGCTTAATGACGGGAGCTGGTGGGGCCAACGTCCTGACTTTC. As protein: CASSLMTGAGGANVLTF.

CDR3 in DNA: TGTGCCAGCAGCTTATGGGCCCGGCCCCAAGAGACCCAGTACTTC. Its protein product is CASSLWARPQETQYF. V gene TRBV5-4 combines with J gene TRBJ2-5; D is uncertain. The CDR3 sequence is 15 residues long. Per germline, CDR1 SGHNT and CDR2 YYREEE (reference sequence). V was cut by 2 bases and J by 1 base, with 12 bases left in between.

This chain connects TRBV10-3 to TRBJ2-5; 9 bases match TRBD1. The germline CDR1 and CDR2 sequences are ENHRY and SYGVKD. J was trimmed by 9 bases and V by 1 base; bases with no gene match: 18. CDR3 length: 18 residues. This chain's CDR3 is CAISEWGDPGQGKGAQYF. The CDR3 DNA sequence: TGTGCCATCAGTGAGTGGGGGGATCCGGGACAGGGAAAAGGGGCCCAGTACTTC.

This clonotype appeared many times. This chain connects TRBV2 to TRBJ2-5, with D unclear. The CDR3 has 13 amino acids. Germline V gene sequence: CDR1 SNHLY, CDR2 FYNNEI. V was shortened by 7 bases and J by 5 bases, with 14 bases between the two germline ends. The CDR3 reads CASNPTLGETQYF. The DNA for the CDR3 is TGTGCCAGCAATCCCACCCTGGGGGAGACCCAGTACTTC. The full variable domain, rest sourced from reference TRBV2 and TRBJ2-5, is EPEVTQTPSHQVTQMGQEVILRCVPISNHLYFYWYRQILGQKVEFLVSFYNNEISEKSEIFDDQFSVERPDGSNFTLKIRSTKLEDSAMYFCASNPTLGETQYFGPGTRLLVL.

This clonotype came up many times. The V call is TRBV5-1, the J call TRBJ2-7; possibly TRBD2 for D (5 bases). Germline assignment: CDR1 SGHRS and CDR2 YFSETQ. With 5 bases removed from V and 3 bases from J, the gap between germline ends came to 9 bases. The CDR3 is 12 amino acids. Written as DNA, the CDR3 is TGCGCCAGCAGTGTACGGGGCTACGAGCAGTACTTC. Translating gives CASSVRGYEQYF. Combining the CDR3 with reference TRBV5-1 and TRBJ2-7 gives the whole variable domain KAGVTQTPRYLIKTRGQQVTLSCSPISGHRSVSWYQQTPGQGLQFLFEYFSETQRNKGNFPGRFSGRQFSNSRSEMNVSTLELGDSALYLCASSVRGYEQYFGPGTRLTVT.

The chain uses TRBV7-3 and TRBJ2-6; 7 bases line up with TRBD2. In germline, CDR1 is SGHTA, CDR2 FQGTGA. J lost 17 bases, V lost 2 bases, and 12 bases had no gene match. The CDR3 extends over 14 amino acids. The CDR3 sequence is CASSLGLGANALTF. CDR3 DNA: TGTGCCAGCAGCTTAGGACTAGGGGCCAACGCCTTGACTTTC.

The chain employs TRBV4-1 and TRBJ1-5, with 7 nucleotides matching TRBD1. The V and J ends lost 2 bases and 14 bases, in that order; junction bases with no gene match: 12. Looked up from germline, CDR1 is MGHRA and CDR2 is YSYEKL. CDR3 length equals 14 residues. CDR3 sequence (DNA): TGCGCCAGCAGCCAACGACAGGGTGAAGGCAACGAGCATTTT. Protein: CASSQRQGEGNEHF.

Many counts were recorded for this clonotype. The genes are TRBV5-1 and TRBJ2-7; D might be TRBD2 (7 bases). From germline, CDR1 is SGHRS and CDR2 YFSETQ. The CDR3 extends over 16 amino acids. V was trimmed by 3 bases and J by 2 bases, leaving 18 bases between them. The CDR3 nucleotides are TGCGCCAGCAGCTGGGGGGGCCGGGGGGTTCCCTACGAGCAGTACTTC. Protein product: CASSWGGRGVPYEQYF.

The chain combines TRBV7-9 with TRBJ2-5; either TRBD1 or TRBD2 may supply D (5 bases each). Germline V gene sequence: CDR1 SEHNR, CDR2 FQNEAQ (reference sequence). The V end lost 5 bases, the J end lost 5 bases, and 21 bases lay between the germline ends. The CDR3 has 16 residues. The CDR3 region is CASSMGAGRAQETQYF. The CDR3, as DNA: TGTGCCAGCAGCATGGGCGCGGGCAGGGCCCAGGAGACCCAGTACTTC.

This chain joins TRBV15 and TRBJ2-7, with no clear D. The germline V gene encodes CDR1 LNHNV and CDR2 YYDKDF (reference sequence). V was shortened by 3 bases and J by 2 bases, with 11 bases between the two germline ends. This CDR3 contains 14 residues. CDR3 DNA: TGTGCCACCAGCAGCCCGGAGAGTACCTACGAGCAGTACTTC. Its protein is CATSSPESTYEQYF.